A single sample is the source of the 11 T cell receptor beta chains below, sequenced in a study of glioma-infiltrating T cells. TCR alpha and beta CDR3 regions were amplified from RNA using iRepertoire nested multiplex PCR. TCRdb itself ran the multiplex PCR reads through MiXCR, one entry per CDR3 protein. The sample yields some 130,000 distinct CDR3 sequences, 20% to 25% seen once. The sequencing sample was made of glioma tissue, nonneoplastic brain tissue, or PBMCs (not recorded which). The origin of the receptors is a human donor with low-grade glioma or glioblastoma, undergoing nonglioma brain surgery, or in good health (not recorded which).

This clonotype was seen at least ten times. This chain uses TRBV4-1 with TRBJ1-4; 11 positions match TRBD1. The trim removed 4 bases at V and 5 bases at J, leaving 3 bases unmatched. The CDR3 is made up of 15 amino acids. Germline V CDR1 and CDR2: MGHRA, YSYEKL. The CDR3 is CASSRTGGPNEKLFF. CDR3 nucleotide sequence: TGCGCCAGCAGCCGGACAGGGGGCCCGAATGAAAAACTGTTTTTT.

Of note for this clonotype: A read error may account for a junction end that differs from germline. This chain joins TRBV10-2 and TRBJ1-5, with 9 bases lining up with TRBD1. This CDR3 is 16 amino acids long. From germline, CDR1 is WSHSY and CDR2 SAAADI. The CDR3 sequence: CAISDGGQGYNQPQHF. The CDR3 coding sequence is TGTGCCATCAGCGATGGGGGACAGGGTTACAATCAGCCCCAGCATTTT.

The CDR3 is CASSQDPGQAQAFF. In nucleotides, the CDR3 is TGTGCCAGCAGCCAAGATCCGGGACAGGCTCAAGCTTTCTTT. The chain employs TRBV14 and TRBJ1-1; TRBD1 matches 8 bases. CDR3 size: 14 residues. CDR1 and CDR2 from the germline V gene are SGHDN and FVKESK. The J segment lost 9 bases and the V segment lost 0 bases, leaving 6 bases of the junction unmatched.

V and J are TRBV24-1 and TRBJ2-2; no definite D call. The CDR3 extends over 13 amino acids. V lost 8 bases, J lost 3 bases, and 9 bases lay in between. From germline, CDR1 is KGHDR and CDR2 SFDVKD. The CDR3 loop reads CATTGRHTGELFF. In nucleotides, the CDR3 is TGTGCCACCACGGGCAGGCACACCGGGGAGCTGTTTTTT.

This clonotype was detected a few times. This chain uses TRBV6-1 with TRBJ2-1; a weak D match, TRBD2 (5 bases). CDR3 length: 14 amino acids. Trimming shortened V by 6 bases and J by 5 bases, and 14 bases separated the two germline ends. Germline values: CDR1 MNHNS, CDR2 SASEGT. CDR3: CASRRGFRDNEQFF. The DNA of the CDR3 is TGTGCCAGCAGAAGAGGGTTCCGGGACAATGAGCAGTTCTTC.

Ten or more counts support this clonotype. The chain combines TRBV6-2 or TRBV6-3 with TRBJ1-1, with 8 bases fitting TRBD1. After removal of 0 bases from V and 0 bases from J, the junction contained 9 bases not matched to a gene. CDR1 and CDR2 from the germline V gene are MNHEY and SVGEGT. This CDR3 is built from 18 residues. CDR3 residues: CASSYSIQGASLNTEAFF. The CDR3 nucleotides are TGTGCCAGCAGTTACTCGATTCAGGGGGCGTCCCTGAACACTGAAGCTTTCTTT.

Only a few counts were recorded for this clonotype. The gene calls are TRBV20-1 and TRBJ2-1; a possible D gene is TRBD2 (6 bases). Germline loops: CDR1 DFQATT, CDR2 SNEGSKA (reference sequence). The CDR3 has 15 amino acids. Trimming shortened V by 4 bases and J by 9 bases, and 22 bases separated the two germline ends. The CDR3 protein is CSANPLVEGSGEQFF. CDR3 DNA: TGCAGTGCTAATCCTTTGGTGGAGGGGTCCGGTGAGCAGTTCTTC.

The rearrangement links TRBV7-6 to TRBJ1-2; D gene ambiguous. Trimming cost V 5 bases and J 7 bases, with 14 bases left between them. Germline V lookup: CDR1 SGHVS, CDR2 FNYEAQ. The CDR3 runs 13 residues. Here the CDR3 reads CASSQIVGSGYTF. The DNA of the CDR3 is TGTGCCAGCAGCCAGATAGTAGGGAGTGGCTACACCTTC. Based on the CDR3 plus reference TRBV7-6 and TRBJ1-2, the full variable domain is GAGVSQSPRYKVTKRGQDVALRCDPISGHVSLYWYRQALGQGPEFLTYFNYEAQQDKSGLPNDRFSAERPEGSISTLTIQRTEQRDSAMYRCASSQIVGSGYTFGSGTRLTVV.

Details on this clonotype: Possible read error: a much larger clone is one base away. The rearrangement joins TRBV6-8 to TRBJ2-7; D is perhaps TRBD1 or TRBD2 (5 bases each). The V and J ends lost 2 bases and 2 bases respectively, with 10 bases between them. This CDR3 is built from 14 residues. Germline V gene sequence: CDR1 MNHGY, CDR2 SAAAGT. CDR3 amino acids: CASSYSPGPYEQYV. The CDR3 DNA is TGTGCCAGCAGTTACAGTCCGGGGCCCTACGAGCAGTACGTC.

For the CDR3, the DNA is TGTGCCAGCAGTCGGGTACCGGGACTAGCCACAGATACGCAGTATTTT. Translation: CASSRVPGLATDTQYF. The rearrangement links TRBV25-1 to TRBJ2-3; 9 bases fit TRBD2. Germline V gene data show CDR1 as MGHDK and CDR2 as SYGVNS. The CDR3 length is 16 residues. With V trimmed by 5 bases and J by 2 bases, 8 bases remained unmatched.

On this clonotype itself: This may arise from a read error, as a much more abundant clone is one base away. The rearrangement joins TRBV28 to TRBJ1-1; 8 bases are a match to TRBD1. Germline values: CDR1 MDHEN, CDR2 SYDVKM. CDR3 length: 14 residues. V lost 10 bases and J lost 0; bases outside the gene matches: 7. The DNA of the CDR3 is TGTGCCACCATAGTGGACAGGGTGAACACTGAAGCTTTCTTT. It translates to CATIVDRVNTEAFF.